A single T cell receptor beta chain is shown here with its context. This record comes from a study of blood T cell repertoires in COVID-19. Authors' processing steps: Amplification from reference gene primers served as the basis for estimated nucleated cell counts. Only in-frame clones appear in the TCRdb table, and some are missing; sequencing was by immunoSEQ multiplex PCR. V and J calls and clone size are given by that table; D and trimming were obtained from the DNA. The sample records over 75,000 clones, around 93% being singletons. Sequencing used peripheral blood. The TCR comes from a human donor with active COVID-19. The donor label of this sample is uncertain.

The CDR3 nucleotides are TGTGCCAGCAGCTCACACCCATCGGGGTTGCTAGGTGGCTACACCTTC. As protein: CASSSHPSGLLGGYTF. V gene TRBV5-6 combines with J gene TRBJ1-2; D is unresolved. Germline loops: CDR1 SGHDT, CDR2 YYEEEE. This CDR3 has 16 amino acids. Trimming cost V 3 bases and J 7 bases, with 22 bases left between them.